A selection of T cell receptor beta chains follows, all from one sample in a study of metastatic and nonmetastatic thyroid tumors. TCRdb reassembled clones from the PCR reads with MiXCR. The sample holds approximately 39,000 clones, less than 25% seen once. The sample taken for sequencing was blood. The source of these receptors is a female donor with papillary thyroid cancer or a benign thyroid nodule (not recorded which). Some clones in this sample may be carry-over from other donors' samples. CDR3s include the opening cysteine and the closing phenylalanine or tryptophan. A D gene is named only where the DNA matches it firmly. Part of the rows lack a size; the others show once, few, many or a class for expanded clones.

CDR3aa: CSARDFQGANYGYTF
CDR3nt: TGCAGTGCTAGAGATTTCCAGGGAGCGAACTATGGCTACACCTTC
d_gene: NA
abundance: NA
v_gene: TRBV20-1
j_gene: TRBJ1-2

CDR3aa: CSAKGQPNSPLHF
CDR3nt: TGCAGTGCTAAGGGACAGCCTAATTCACCCCTCCACTTT
d_gene: TRBD1
abundance: few
v_gene: TRBV20-1
j_gene: TRBJ1-6

CDR3aa: CASRWTGANQPQHF
CDR3nt: TGTGCCAGCAGATGGACAGGGGCAAATCAGCCCCAGCATTTT
d_gene: TRBD1
abundance: medium-sized
v_gene: TRBV6-1
j_gene: TRBJ1-5

CDR3aa: CASSFGTHGNNEQFF
CDR3nt: TGTGCCAGCAGCTTCGGGACACATGGGAACAATGAGCAGTTCTTC
d_gene: NA
abundance: many
v_gene: TRBV5-4
j_gene: TRBJ2-1

CDR3aa: CASSVGGGVPVETQYF
CDR3nt: TGTGCCAGCAGCGTAGGGGGAGGGGTGCCCGTGGAGACCCAGTACTTC
d_gene: TRBD2
abundance: many
v_gene: TRBV9
j_gene: TRBJ2-5

CDR3aa: CASSYRDYYGYTF
CDR3nt: TGTGCCAGCAGTTACCGGGATTATTATGGCTACACCTTC
d_gene: NA
abundance: NA
v_gene: TRBV6-5
j_gene: TRBJ1-2

CDR3aa: CASSLAYTANYGYTF
CDR3nt: TGTGCCAGCAGCTTAGCCTATACAGCTAACTATGGCTACACCTTC
d_gene: NA
abundance: NA
v_gene: TRBV7-2
j_gene: TRBJ1-2

CDR3aa: CASSPDYEQYF
CDR3nt: TGTGCCAGCTCACCAGATTACGAGCAGTACTTC
d_gene: NA
abundance: NA
v_gene: TRBV18
j_gene: TRBJ2-7

CDR3aa: CASSRQGPATQYF
CDR3nt: TGTGCCAGCAGCCGACAGGGGCCAGCCACGCAGTATTTT
d_gene: TRBD1
abundance: many
v_gene: TRBV5-6
j_gene: TRBJ2-3

CDR3aa: CASSRTGEFEQFF
CDR3nt: TGTGCCAGCAGTAGAACAGGGGAGTTTGAGCAGTTCTTC
d_gene: TRBD1
abundance: many
v_gene: TRBV25-1
j_gene: TRBJ2-1

CDR3aa: CASPGPEQGASWTEAFF
CDR3nt: TGTGCCAGCCCAGGCCCCGAACAGGGGGCGAGTTGGACTGAAGCTTTCTTT
d_gene: TRBD1
abundance: many
v_gene: TRBV28
j_gene: TRBJ1-1

CDR3aa: CASSEALITDTQYF
CDR3nt: TGTGCCAGCAGTGAAGCCCTAATTACAGATACGCAGTATTTT
d_gene: NA
abundance: NA
v_gene: TRBV2
j_gene: TRBJ2-3

CDR3aa: CSSRLPTGGNTIYF
CDR3nt: TGCAGCTCTCGACTCCCTACAGGGGGAAACACCATATATTTT
d_gene: NA
abundance: NA
v_gene: TRBV29-1
j_gene: TRBJ1-3

CDR3aa: CAWSTQDGYSPLHF
CDR3nt: TGTGCCTGGAGTACTCAGGACGGTTATTCACCCCTCCACTTT
d_gene: NA
abundance: many
v_gene: TRBV30
j_gene: TRBJ1-6

CDR3aa: CASKGRPYEQYF
CDR3nt: TGCGCCAGCAAGGGCCGCCCCTACGAGCAGTACTTC
d_gene: NA
abundance: NA
v_gene: TRBV5-1
j_gene: TRBJ2-7

CDR3aa: CASSQGWLPDQYF
CDR3nt: TGTGCCAGCAGCCAAGGGTGGTTGCCCGATCAGTACTTC
d_gene: NA
abundance: NA
v_gene: TRBV3-1
j_gene: TRBJ2-7

CDR3aa: CASSQEGMRGSPLHF
CDR3nt: TGTGCCAGCAGCCAAGAAGGGATGCGGGGTTCACCCCTCCACTTT
d_gene: NA
abundance: many
v_gene: TRBV3-1
j_gene: TRBJ1-6

CDR3aa: CAFSRGQPGANVLTF
CDR3nt: TGTGCCTTCAGCAGGGGGCAACCTGGGGCCAACGTCCTGACTTTC
d_gene: TRBD1
abundance: NA
v_gene: TRBV30
j_gene: TRBJ2-6

CDR3aa: CASSFRGAKAFF
CDR3nt: TGTGCCAGCAGTTTTCGGGGGGCCAAAGCTTTCTTT
d_gene: NA
abundance: many
v_gene: TRBV28
j_gene: TRBJ1-1

CDR3aa: CASRLTSGSYEQYF
CDR3nt: TGTGCCAGCAGATTGACTAGCGGGAGTTACGAGCAGTACTTC
d_gene: TRBD2
abundance: NA
v_gene: TRBV7-2
j_gene: TRBJ2-7

CDR3aa: CASSSPGLGSEKLFF
CDR3nt: TGTGCCAGCAGCTCACCGGGACTGGGTAGTGAAAAACTGTTTTTT
d_gene: NA
abundance: many
v_gene: TRBV5-4
j_gene: TRBJ1-4

CDR3aa: CSARDPHRLGELFF
CDR3nt: TGCAGTGCTAGAGATCCTCACCGCCTCGGGGAGCTGTTTTTT
d_gene: NA
abundance: few
v_gene: TRBV20-1
j_gene: TRBJ2-2

CDR3aa: CASRGRGRIVFF
CDR3nt: TGTGCCAGCAGGGGCAGGGGGCGGATAGTGTTTTTT
d_gene: TRBD1
abundance: few
v_gene: TRBV28
j_gene: TRBJ1-4

CDR3aa: CASSLLGVAREQGDEQFF
CDR3nt: TGCGCCAGCAGCTTGTTGGGCGTTGCTCGGGAGCAGGGGGATGAGCAGTTCTTC
d_gene: NA
abundance: few
v_gene: TRBV5-1
j_gene: TRBJ2-1

CDR3aa: CASSLRGQGINYGYTF
CDR3nt: TGTGCCAGCAGTTTACGCGGACAGGGGATTAACTATGGCTACACCTTC
d_gene: TRBD1
abundance: many
v_gene: TRBV2
j_gene: TRBJ1-2

CDR3aa: CASSGGRSSYEQYF
CDR3nt: TGTGCCAGCAGCGGGGGACGCAGCTCCTACGAGCAGTACTTC
d_gene: NA
abundance: NA
v_gene: TRBV28
j_gene: TRBJ2-7

CDR3aa: CASSFGLAGVDEQYF
CDR3nt: TGTGCCAGCAGTTTCGGTCTAGCTGGAGTGGACGAGCAGTACTTC
d_gene: NA
abundance: NA
v_gene: TRBV12-3/TRBV12-4
j_gene: TRBJ2-7

CDR3aa: CASSRYGVHEQYF
CDR3nt: TGTGCCAGCAGCCGGTACGGGGTCCACGAGCAGTACTTC
d_gene: NA
abundance: few
v_gene: TRBV6-1
j_gene: TRBJ2-7

CDR3aa: CSASRGAGGSYEQYF
CDR3nt: TGCAGTGCTAGCCGCGGAGCGGGAGGCTCCTACGAGCAGTACTTC
d_gene: TRBD2
abundance: many
v_gene: TRBV20-1
j_gene: TRBJ2-7

CDR3aa: CASSSGGPGETQYF
CDR3nt: TGTGCCAGCAGCTCGGGAGGGCCGGGAGAGACCCAGTACTTC
d_gene: TRBD2
abundance: many
v_gene: TRBV6-1
j_gene: TRBJ2-5

CDR3aa: CASSYLQVGYEQYF
CDR3nt: TGTGCCAGCAGTTATTTACAGGTGGGCTACGAGCAGTACTTC
d_gene: NA
abundance: few
v_gene: TRBV27
j_gene: TRBJ2-7

CDR3aa: CATSDTNYGYTF
CDR3nt: TGTGCCACCAGTGACACTAACTATGGCTACACCTTC
d_gene: NA
abundance: NA
v_gene: TRBV24-1
j_gene: TRBJ1-2

CDR3aa: CASSLTSGPSSYNEQFF
CDR3nt: TGCGCCAGCAGCTTGACTAGCGGGCCCAGCTCCTACAATGAGCAGTTCTTC
d_gene: TRBD2
abundance: many
v_gene: TRBV5-1
j_gene: TRBJ2-1

CDR3aa: CAWKRDGDYGYTF
CDR3nt: TGTGCCTGGAAGAGGGACGGGGACTATGGCTACACCTTC
d_gene: NA
abundance: NA
v_gene: TRBV30
j_gene: TRBJ1-2

CDR3aa: CATSDLQGGTEVGQPQHF
CDR3nt: TGTGCCACCAGTGATCTACAGGGAGGGACAGAAGTAGGTCAGCCCCAGCATTTT
d_gene: TRBD1
abundance: NA
v_gene: TRBV24-1
j_gene: TRBJ1-5

CDR3aa: CAWARGSSSTDTQYF
CDR3nt: TGTGCCTGGGCCCGCGGGAGCTCTAGCACAGATACGCAGTATTTT
d_gene: TRBD2
abundance: many
v_gene: TRBV30
j_gene: TRBJ2-3

CDR3aa: CAWSGAGGYTF
CDR3nt: TGTGCCTGGAGTGGCGCCGGGGGCTACACCTTC
d_gene: NA
abundance: NA
v_gene: TRBV30
j_gene: TRBJ1-2

CDR3aa: CASGRWATSTDTQYF
CDR3nt: TGTGCCAGCGGGCGGTGGGCGACTAGCACAGATACGCAGTATTTT
d_gene: NA
abundance: NA
v_gene: TRBV2
j_gene: TRBJ2-3

CDR3aa: CASSAPGGYTF
CDR3nt: TGTGCCAGCAGTGCCCCAGGGGGCTACACCTTC
d_gene: NA
abundance: NA
v_gene: TRBV2
j_gene: TRBJ1-2

CDR3aa: CASSFSGTSERQYF
CDR3nt: TGTGCCAGCAGTTTTTCTGGGACTAGCGAGCGGCAGTACTTC
d_gene: TRBD2
abundance: medium-sized
v_gene: TRBV6-2/TRBV6-3
j_gene: TRBJ2-7

CDR3aa: CASSLSPQDRANEKLFF
CDR3nt: TGTGCCAGCAGTTTGAGCCCCCAAGACAGGGCTAACGAAAAACTGTTTTTT
d_gene: TRBD1
abundance: few
v_gene: TRBV28
j_gene: TRBJ1-4

CDR3aa: CSALTGTGIRETQYF
CDR3nt: TGCAGTGCCCTAACCGGGACAGGGATAAGAGAGACCCAGTACTTC
d_gene: TRBD1
abundance: many
v_gene: TRBV20-1
j_gene: TRBJ2-5

CDR3aa: CASSERQGHEQYF
CDR3nt: TGTGCCAGCAGTGAAAGGCAGGGGCACGAGCAGTACTTC
d_gene: NA
abundance: many
v_gene: TRBV2
j_gene: TRBJ2-7

CDR3aa: CASTLRPNEQFF
CDR3nt: TGTGCCAGCACCCTCCGCCCAAATGAGCAGTTCTTC
d_gene: NA
abundance: many
v_gene: TRBV12-3/TRBV12-4
j_gene: TRBJ2-1

CDR3aa: CASSLVERGARNVRQYF
CDR3nt: TGCGCCAGCAGCCTGGTGGAGAGGGGGGCCCGTAACGTACGGCAGTACTTC
d_gene: NA
abundance: NA
v_gene: TRBV5-1
j_gene: TRBJ2-7

CDR3aa: CASSLGMQGADTQYF
CDR3nt: TGCGCTAGCAGCTTGGGGATGCAGGGGGCAGATACGCAGTATTTT
d_gene: TRBD1
abundance: NA
v_gene: TRBV5-1
j_gene: TRBJ2-3